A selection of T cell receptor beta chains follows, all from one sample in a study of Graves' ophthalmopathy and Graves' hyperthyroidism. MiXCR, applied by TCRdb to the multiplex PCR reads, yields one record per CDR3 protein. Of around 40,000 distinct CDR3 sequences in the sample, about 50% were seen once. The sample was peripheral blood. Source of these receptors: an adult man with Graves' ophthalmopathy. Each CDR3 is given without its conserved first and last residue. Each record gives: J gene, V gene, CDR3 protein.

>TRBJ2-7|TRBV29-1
SVGGLYEQY
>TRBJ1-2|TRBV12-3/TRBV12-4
ASSFGQGGGQNYGYT
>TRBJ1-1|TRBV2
ATKGTTTEAF
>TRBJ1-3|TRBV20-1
SAMDGNTIY
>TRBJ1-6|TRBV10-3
AISELDSPLH
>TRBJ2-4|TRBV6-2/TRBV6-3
ASRPQGAENIQY
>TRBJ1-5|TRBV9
ASSIGTGVMESQH
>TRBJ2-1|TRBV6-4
ASSDRGGSEQF
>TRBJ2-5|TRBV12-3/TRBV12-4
ASSLMGRETQY
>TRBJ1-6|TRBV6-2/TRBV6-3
ASRTGLNSPLH
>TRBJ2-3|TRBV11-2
ASSLLPGLTRSTDTQY
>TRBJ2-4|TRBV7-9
ASSLSSADGATRAKNIQY
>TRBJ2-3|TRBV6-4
ASSDSSGRGTDTQY
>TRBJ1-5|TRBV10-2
ASRDGSNQLQH
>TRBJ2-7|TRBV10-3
AISESGAGGLSSYEQY
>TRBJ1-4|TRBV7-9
ASSPPTGYEKLF
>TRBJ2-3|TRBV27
ASRPSGSTDTQY
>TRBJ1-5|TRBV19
ASSIAGGRQPQH
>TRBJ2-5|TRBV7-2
ASSLWGRGQETQY
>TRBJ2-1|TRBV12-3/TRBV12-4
ASSLLAYNEQF
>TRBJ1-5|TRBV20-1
SASTQGINQPQH
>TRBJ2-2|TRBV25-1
ASLTNNGELF
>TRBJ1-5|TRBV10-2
ASTGQGGSQPQH
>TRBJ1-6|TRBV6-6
ASSSPSSSYNSPLH
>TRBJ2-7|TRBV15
ATSRPGTAYEQY
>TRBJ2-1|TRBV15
ATSSQGSGGGSYNEQF
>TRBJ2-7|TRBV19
ASSMRPYEQY
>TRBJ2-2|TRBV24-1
ATRSGANTGELF
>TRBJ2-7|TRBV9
ASSVGTGVGYEQY
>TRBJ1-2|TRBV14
ASSQSNYGYT